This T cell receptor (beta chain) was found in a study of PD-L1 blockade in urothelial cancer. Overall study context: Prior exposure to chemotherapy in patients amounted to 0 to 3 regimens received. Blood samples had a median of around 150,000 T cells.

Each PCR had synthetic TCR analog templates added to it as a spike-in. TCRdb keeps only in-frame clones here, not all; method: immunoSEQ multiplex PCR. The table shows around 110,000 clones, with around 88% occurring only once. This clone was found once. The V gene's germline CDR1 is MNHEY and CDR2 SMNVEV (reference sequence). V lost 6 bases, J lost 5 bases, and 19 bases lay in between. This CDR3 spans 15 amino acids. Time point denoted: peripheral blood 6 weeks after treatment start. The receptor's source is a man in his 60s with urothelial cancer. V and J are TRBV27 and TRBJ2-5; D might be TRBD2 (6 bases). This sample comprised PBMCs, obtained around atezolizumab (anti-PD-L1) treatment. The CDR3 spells CASSPGVRGFETQYF. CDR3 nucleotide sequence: TGTGCCAGCAGCCCAGGCGTTCGGGGGTTTGAGACCCAGTACTTC.